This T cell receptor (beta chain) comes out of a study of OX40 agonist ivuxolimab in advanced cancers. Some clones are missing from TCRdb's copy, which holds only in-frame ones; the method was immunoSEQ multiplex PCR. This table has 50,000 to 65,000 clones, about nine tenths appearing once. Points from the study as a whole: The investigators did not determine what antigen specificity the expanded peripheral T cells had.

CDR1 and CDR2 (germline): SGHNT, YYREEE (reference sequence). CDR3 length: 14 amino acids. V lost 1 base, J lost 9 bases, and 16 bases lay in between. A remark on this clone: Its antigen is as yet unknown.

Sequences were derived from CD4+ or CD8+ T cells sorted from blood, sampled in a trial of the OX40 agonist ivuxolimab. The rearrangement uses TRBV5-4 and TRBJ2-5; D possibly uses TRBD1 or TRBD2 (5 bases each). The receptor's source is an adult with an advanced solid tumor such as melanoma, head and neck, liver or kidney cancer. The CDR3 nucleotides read TGTGCCAGCAGCTTGCGAGGGGTAGGCGAGGCCCAGTACTTC. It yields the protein CASSLRGVGEAQYF. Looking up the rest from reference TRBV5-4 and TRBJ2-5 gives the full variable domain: ETGVTQSPTHLIKTRGQQVTLRCSSQSGHNTVSWYQQALGQGPQFIFQYYREEENGRGNFPPRFSGLQFPNYSSELNVNALELDDSALYLCASSLRGVGEAQYFGPGTRLLVL.